Sequencing of this T cell receptor beta chain was carried out in a study of control samples from healthy donors and cancer patients. Germline V lookup: CDR1 SGHAT, CDR2 FQNNGV. The CDR3 length is 14 residues. The V gene lost 4 bases and the J gene lost 4 bases, with 13 bases spanning the gap. Profiled with immunoSEQ multiplex PCR; TCRdb holds only in-frame clones, not every one. The sample has about 75,000 clones, more than 80% seen once. J is TRBJ1-2 and V is TRBV11-2; D not certain. The TCR originated in a man between 50 and 59 years old in good health. Material for sequencing was blood. This CDR3 is CASSSGGAIYGYTF. The CDR3 DNA sequence: TGTGCCAGCAGCTCCGGTGGCGCTATCTATGGCTACACCTTC.